This passage covers 5 T cell receptor beta chains from one sample sequenced in a study of T cell repertoires in cytomegalovirus infection. TCRdb fed the reads into MiXCR, producing one record per CDR3 protein. The sample yields about 450,000 distinct CDR3 sequences, about 33% seen once. The specimen was PBMCs. Source of these receptors: a human donor in good health (CMV status not recorded). Some clones in this sample may be carry-over from other donors' samples.

As for this clonotype: The CDR3 does not close with the conserved phenylalanine or tryptophan, likely indicating a read error. This chain joins TRBV11-2 and TRBJ2-7, with D perhaps matching TRBD1 or TRBD2 (6 bases each). This CDR3 contains 15 residues. The germline V and J ends were trimmed by 4 bases and 7 bases, with 20 bases remaining between them. Germline CDR1 is SGHAT and CDR2 is FQNNGV. The CDR3 region is CASSSYVGGLREQYL. CDR3 nucleotides: TGTGCCAGCAGCTCGTACGTTGGGGGGCTGCGGGAGCAGTACTTA.

This clonotype was seen a handful of times. DNA for the CDR3: TGTGCCAGTAGCCCTCCCCCGTCCGGGACAGCTAATTCACCCCTCCACTTT. It yields the protein CASSPPPSGTANSPLHF. The genes are TRBV19 and TRBJ1-6; 7 positions match TRBD1. The V segment lost 6 bases and the J segment 6 bases; nucleotides outside the gene matches: 14. CDR3 size: 17 residues. In germline, CDR1 is LNHDA, CDR2 SQIVND (reference sequence).

This CDR3 reads CASREPGLADPDEQFF. DNA for the CDR3: TGTGCCAGCAGGGAACCGGGACTAGCTGATCCCGATGAGCAGTTCTTC. The chain is built from TRBV28 and TRBJ2-1, with 9 nucleotides matching TRBD2. Losses at the gene ends were 6 bases for V and 8 bases for J; bases not matched to a gene: 14. Per the germline V gene, CDR1 is MDHEN and CDR2 is SYDVKM. CDR3 length equals 16 residues.

This clonotype was observed a few times. V is TRBV24-1 and J is TRBJ1-1, with TRBD1 matching over 8 bases. The CDR3 is made up of 16 amino acids. J was trimmed by 4 bases and V by 4 bases; bases with no gene match: 10. Germline CDR1 reads KGHDR; CDR2 reads SFDVKD. CDR3 in DNA: TGTGCCACCAGTGAGCCTTGGACAGGGTGGGCCACTGAAGCTTTCTTT. Amino acid sequence: CATSEPWTGWATEAFF.

Regarding this clonotype: The CDR3 carries no conserved terminal phenylalanine or tryptophan, so it likely arises from a read error. The DNA is omitted, as the CDR3 cannot be located on it reliably, and the CDR3 follows TCRdb's listing. This chain joins TRBV7-6 and TRBJ2-1; no DNA check was done on the table's D call, TRBD1. Per germline, CDR1 SGHVS and CDR2 FNYEAQ. The CDR3 spans 16 residues, counting both ends. The chain's CDR3 is CASSLILAGEYNEQLC.